In this sample, the clone carrying this T cell receptor (beta chain) turned up once. Its target is not known. This specimen belongs to a study of OX40 agonist ivuxolimab in advanced cancers. Study-level background: Hepatocellular carcinoma, melanoma, renal cell or head and neck cancer was diagnosed in the dose-escalation patients. Study-wide findings and caveats: The authors did not determine the antigen specificity of the expanded peripheral T cells.

The ends lost 4 bases at V and 3 bases at J; junction bases unmatched: 0. From germline, CDR1 is DFQATT and CDR2 SNEGSKA (reference sequence). The CDR3 extends over 11 amino acids. The protocol was immunoSEQ multiplex PCR, while the TCRdb copy is restricted to in-frame clones and leaves out a portion. This table has about 150,000 clones, roughly 91% appearing once. The sample consisted of CD4+ or CD8+ T cells sorted from blood, taken in a trial of the OX40 agonist ivuxolimab. The rearrangement links TRBV20-1 to TRBJ2-7; 7 bases line up with TRBD1. This receptor was taken from an adult with an advanced solid tumor such as melanoma, head and neck, liver or kidney cancer. CDR3 sequence reads: CSANRGYEQYF. The CDR3 DNA reads as TGCAGTGCTAACAGGGGCTACGAGCAGTACTTC.